These T cell receptor beta chains were read from a single sample in a study of shared T cell receptors in the human thymus. Data came from immunoSEQ multiplex PCR; TCRdb stores just in-frame clones and leaves some out. The table includes roughly 660,000 clones, around 89% detected once. This sample also belongs to another study, concerning human thymus T cells.

Sequencing input: thymocytes. Receptor source: a boy under three years old with a congenital heart defect. CDR3s include the opening cysteine and the closing phenylalanine or tryptophan. The D gene is left open where the match is weak. Size is stated for part of the rows, as once, few or many counts, or as a class when the clone is expanded.

d_call: TRBD1
clone_size: .
j_call: TRBJ2-1
v_call: TRBV30
cdr3_nt: TGTGCCTGGAGTGCGACTCCGGGACAGGAAAAGTACAATGAGCAGTTCTTC
cdr3_aa: CAWSATPGQEKYNEQFF

d_call: .
clone_size: .
j_call: TRBJ2-5
v_call: TRBV5-1
cdr3_nt: TGCGCCAGCAGGGCAGGGGAGACCCAGTACTTC
cdr3_aa: CASRAGETQYF

d_call: TRBD1
clone_size: .
j_call: TRBJ1-1
v_call: TRBV27
cdr3_nt: TGTGCCAGCAGTTTAAGGACAGGGATGAACACTGAAGCTTTCTTT
cdr3_aa: CASSLRTGMNTEAFF

d_call: .
clone_size: .
j_call: TRBJ1-2
v_call: TRBV5-4
cdr3_nt: TGTGCCAGCAGCTTCGACGGAGTACTAGCTAACTATGGCTACACCTTC
cdr3_aa: CASSFDGVLANYGYTF

d_call: .
clone_size: once
j_call: TRBJ2-1
v_call: TRBV6-1
cdr3_nt: TGTGCCAGCAGTGAAATCCCCAGCGGCCCTTACAATGAGCAGTTCTTC
cdr3_aa: CASSEIPSGPYNEQFF

d_call: TRBD1
clone_size: .
j_call: TRBJ2-7
v_call: TRBV4-1
cdr3_nt: TGCGCCAGCAGCCAGGGGACAGGGGAACCCGAGCAGTACTTC
cdr3_aa: CASSQGTGEPEQYF

d_call: .
clone_size: few
j_call: TRBJ1-5
v_call: TRBV4-2
cdr3_nt: TGTGCCAGCAGCCAAGATCCCGGGGGAAAGCCCCAGCATTTT
cdr3_aa: CASSQDPGGKPQHF

d_call: .
clone_size: .
j_call: TRBJ1-5
v_call: TRBV2
cdr3_nt: TGTGCCAGCACCACCGACAGTAGCAATCAGCCCCAGCATTTT
cdr3_aa: CASTTDSSNQPQHF

d_call: TRBD1
clone_size: .
j_call: TRBJ1-2
v_call: TRBV25-1
cdr3_nt: TGTGCCAGCAGTGAAAAACAGGGGAGAAACTATGGCTACACCTTC
cdr3_aa: CASSEKQGRNYGYTF

d_call: TRBD2
clone_size: .
j_call: TRBJ2-1
v_call: TRBV27
cdr3_nt: TGTGCCAGCAGTTTACCGGGCGGGAGTTACAATGAGCAGTTCTTC
cdr3_aa: CASSLPGGSYNEQFF

d_call: TRBD2
clone_size: .
j_call: TRBJ2-7
v_call: TRBV4-2
cdr3_nt: TGTGCCAGCAGCGCTCCTACTACTAGCGGGAGATCGTCCTACGAGCAGTACTTC
cdr3_aa: CASSAPTTSGRSSYEQYF

d_call: .
clone_size: .
j_call: TRBJ1-3
v_call: TRBV19
cdr3_nt: TGTGCCAGTAGAAGACAGTTCCCTGAACCCTCTGGAAACACCATATATTTT
cdr3_aa: CASRRQFPEPSGNTIYF

d_call: TRBD1
clone_size: .
j_call: TRBJ2-7
v_call: TRBV7-2
cdr3_nt: TGTGCCAGCAGCGTCCGCCTTGGGACAGGACTCTCCTACGAGCAGTACTTC
cdr3_aa: CASSVRLGTGLSYEQYF

d_call: TRBD2
clone_size: .
j_call: TRBJ2-3
v_call: TRBV7-2
cdr3_nt: TGTGCCAGCAGCTCGGGAGGGGGGCTGGATACGCAGTATTTT
cdr3_aa: CASSSGGGLDTQYF

d_call: TRBD2
clone_size: .
j_call: TRBJ2-7
v_call: TRBV14
cdr3_nt: TGTGCCAGCAGCCAAGGGCGGGGACCGGGAGGGGCCTACGAGCAGTACTTC
cdr3_aa: CASSQGRGPGGAYEQYF

d_call: TRBD2
clone_size: .
j_call: TRBJ2-7
v_call: TRBV11-3
cdr3_nt: TGTGCCAGCAGCTTCCACACTAGCGGGGTACCCTACGAGCAGTACTTC
cdr3_aa: CASSFHTSGVPYEQYF

d_call: .
clone_size: .
j_call: TRBJ1-1
v_call: TRBV27
cdr3_nt: TGTGCCAGCAGTTCCTCAGAGAACACTGAAGCTTTCTTT
cdr3_aa: CASSSSENTEAFF

d_call: .
clone_size: .
j_call: TRBJ2-6
v_call: TRBV4-1
cdr3_nt: TGCGCCAGCAGCCAAGATCGGGGGACCTTCTCCTCTGGGGCCAACGTCCTGACTTTC
cdr3_aa: CASSQDRGTFSSGANVLTF

d_call: .
clone_size: .
j_call: TRBJ1-5
v_call: TRBV29-1
cdr3_nt: TGCAGCGTTGCGAATGCATACCACAGGGAGGGGGGGAGTCAGCCCCAGCATTTT
cdr3_aa: CSVANAYHREGGSQPQHF

d_call: .
clone_size: .
j_call: TRBJ2-3
v_call: TRBV14
cdr3_nt: TGTGCCAGCAGCCCCCGGGGACTCCTTAAGTATTTT
cdr3_aa: CASSPRGLLKYF

d_call: .
clone_size: .
j_call: TRBJ2-7
v_call: TRBV21-1
cdr3_nt: TGTGCCAGCAGCACCCCAGGGCTAGCGGGAGGTCCCAGGTACGAGCAGTACTTC
cdr3_aa: CASSTPGLAGGPRYEQYF

d_call: TRBD1
clone_size: .
j_call: TRBJ2-5
v_call: TRBV29-1
cdr3_nt: TGCAGCGTGGGACAGGGGTACCAAGAGACCCAGTACTTC
cdr3_aa: CSVGQGYQETQYF

d_call: .
clone_size: few
j_call: TRBJ2-1
v_call: TRBV6-5
cdr3_nt: TGTGCCAGCAACGACAGGGCGGGGTACAATGAGCAGTTCTTC
cdr3_aa: CASNDRAGYNEQFF

d_call: TRBD1
clone_size: .
j_call: TRBJ1-3
v_call: TRBV6-1
cdr3_nt: TGTGCCTCCTATCAGGGGGCAGGGCGAATGGACACCATATATTTT
cdr3_aa: CASYQGAGRMDTIYF

d_call: TRBD1
clone_size: .
j_call: TRBJ1-2
v_call: TRBV12-5
cdr3_nt: TGTGCTAGTGGCCCGGGACAGCCCAACTATGGCTACACCTTC
cdr3_aa: CASGPGQPNYGYTF

d_call: TRBD2
clone_size: once
j_call: TRBJ2-1
v_call: TRBV20-1
cdr3_nt: TGCAGTGCTGGGACTAGCGGGAGACCGTTCTTC
cdr3_aa: CSAGTSGRPFF

d_call: TRBD1
clone_size: .
j_call: TRBJ2-7
v_call: TRBV2
cdr3_nt: TGTGCCAGCAGGCTCCGGGACAGGGGGGCCTACGAGCAGTACTTC
cdr3_aa: CASRLRDRGAYEQYF

d_call: TRBD1
clone_size: .
j_call: TRBJ2-7
v_call: TRBV15
cdr3_nt: TGTGCCACCAGCAGAGGATTCAGGGACAGCGAGGAGTACGAGCAGTACTTC
cdr3_aa: CATSRGFRDSEEYEQYF

d_call: TRBD1
clone_size: .
j_call: TRBJ2-7
v_call: TRBV27
cdr3_nt: TGTGCCAGCAGTCCGGTACGGGGACAGGGCCTTCCCTTTTACGAGCAGTACTTC
cdr3_aa: CASSPVRGQGLPFYEQYF

d_call: TRBD2
clone_size: .
j_call: TRBJ2-7
v_call: TRBV27
cdr3_nt: TGTGCCAGCAGTGTACTAGCGGGACCCCACGAGCAGTACTTC
cdr3_aa: CASSVLAGPHEQYF

d_call: TRBD1
clone_size: .
j_call: TRBJ1-5
v_call: TRBV6-5
cdr3_nt: TGTGCCAGCAGTTACCCTCATCGACAGGGTAATCAGCCCCAGCATTTT
cdr3_aa: CASSYPHRQGNQPQHF

d_call: TRBD1
clone_size: .
j_call: TRBJ2-2
v_call: TRBV4-2
cdr3_nt: TGTGCCAGCAGCCAAGATCAGGACAGGGCTAGGGTTGCCGGGGAGCTGTTTTTT
cdr3_aa: CASSQDQDRARVAGELFF

d_call: TRBD1
clone_size: .
j_call: TRBJ1-1
v_call: TRBV29-1
cdr3_nt: TGCAGCGCCCTGAAGGGGGCGACCACTGAAGCTTTCTTT
cdr3_aa: CSALKGATTEAFF

d_call: .
clone_size: .
j_call: TRBJ2-1
v_call: TRBV27
cdr3_nt: TGTGCCAGCAGTTTATCCGCGGTTTTTTACAATGAGCAGTTCTTC
cdr3_aa: CASSLSAVFYNEQFF

d_call: TRBD2
clone_size: .
j_call: TRBJ2-3
v_call: TRBV4-3
cdr3_nt: TGCGCCAGCAGCCAAGATGCGCCTAGCGGGAGGCCGGGGGCAGATACGCAGTATTTT
cdr3_aa: CASSQDAPSGRPGADTQYF

d_call: TRBD1
clone_size: .
j_call: TRBJ2-3
v_call: TRBV16
cdr3_nt: TGTGCCAGCAGTTCTTTACCGGGACAGGCCACAGATACGCAGTATTTT
cdr3_aa: CASSSLPGQATDTQYF

d_call: .
clone_size: .
j_call: TRBJ2-7
v_call: TRBV6-1
cdr3_nt: TGTGCCAGCAGTGAACCCGAGCGGCCCTCTCGTGAGCAGTACTTC
cdr3_aa: CASSEPERPSREQYF

d_call: .
clone_size: .
j_call: TRBJ2-1
v_call: TRBV7-2
cdr3_nt: TGTGCCAGCAGCTTTACGGGAGAGGTCAATGAGCAGTTCTTC
cdr3_aa: CASSFTGEVNEQFF

d_call: TRBD1
clone_size: .
j_call: TRBJ2-7
v_call: TRBV11-2
cdr3_nt: TGTGCCAGCAGCTCCGAAGACAGGGGCTACGAGCAGTACTTC
cdr3_aa: CASSSEDRGYEQYF

d_call: TRBD2
clone_size: .
j_call: TRBJ2-1
v_call: TRBV27
cdr3_nt: TGTGCCAGCAGTTTAAAGGAGACTAGCGGGAGCCTAAATGAGCAGTTCTTC
cdr3_aa: CASSLKETSGSLNEQFF

d_call: .
clone_size: .
j_call: TRBJ2-5
v_call: TRBV7-2
cdr3_nt: TGTGCCAGCAGCTTAGGATCGGGGATCCCAGAGACCCAGTACTTC
cdr3_aa: CASSLGSGIPETQYF

d_call: .
clone_size: .
j_call: TRBJ2-1
v_call: TRBV21-1
cdr3_nt: TGTGCCAGCAGCAAAGGGGGGGGGCCCTACAATGAGCAGTTCTTC
cdr3_aa: CASSKGGGPYNEQFF

d_call: .
clone_size: .
j_call: TRBJ2-7
v_call: TRBV12-5
cdr3_nt: TGTGCTAGTGGTTTGACCGAGGGCTACGAGCAGTACTTC
cdr3_aa: CASGLTEGYEQYF

d_call: TRBD2
clone_size: .
j_call: TRBJ2-2
v_call: TRBV11-3
cdr3_nt: TGTGCCAGCAGCTTAGGTGGACTAGCGGGAATTCCGAACACCGGGGAGCTGTTTTTT
cdr3_aa: CASSLGGLAGIPNTGELFF

d_call: .
clone_size: .
j_call: TRBJ2-2
v_call: TRBV14
cdr3_nt: TGTGCCAGCAGCCATTATGGTCAGTTCGGGGAGCTGTTTTTT
cdr3_aa: CASSHYGQFGELFF

d_call: TRBD2
clone_size: .
j_call: TRBJ2-1
v_call: TRBV28
cdr3_nt: TGTGCCAGCAGCTCCCAATCTAGCGGGAGGGTAAATTACAATGAGCAGTTCTTC
cdr3_aa: CASSSQSSGRVNYNEQFF

d_call: .
clone_size: .
j_call: TRBJ2-1
v_call: TRBV9
cdr3_nt: TGTGCCAGCAGCCCGCGTAGGTCCCGACTAGACAATGAGCAGTTCTTC
cdr3_aa: CASSPRRSRLDNEQFF

d_call: TRBD2
clone_size: .
j_call: TRBJ2-7
v_call: TRBV6-1
cdr3_nt: TGTGCCAGCAGTGACGCCGGGACCCAGCGGGAGGGGGGCCGGGAGCAGTACTTC
cdr3_aa: CASSDAGTQREGGREQYF

d_call: TRBD2
clone_size: .
j_call: TRBJ2-5
v_call: TRBV5-1
cdr3_nt: TGCGCCAGCAGCTTTGGACTAGCGGGAGGGAAAGAGACCCAGTACTTC
cdr3_aa: CASSFGLAGGKETQYF

d_call: TRBD2
clone_size: .
j_call: TRBJ2-7
v_call: TRBV10-2
cdr3_nt: TGCGCCAGCAGTGAGCGGACTAGACAATACTACGAGCAGTACTTC
cdr3_aa: CASSERTRQYYEQYF

d_call: .
clone_size: .
j_call: TRBJ2-1
v_call: TRBV25-1
cdr3_nt: TGTGCCAGCAAAAACTCTCCACCCTACAATGAGCAGTTCTTC
cdr3_aa: CASKNSPPYNEQFF

d_call: TRBD1
clone_size: .
j_call: TRBJ2-2
v_call: TRBV28
cdr3_nt: TGTGCCAGCAAAGCGGGACAGGGGGCCCGGGAGCTGTTTTTT
cdr3_aa: CASKAGQGARELFF

d_call: TRBD1
clone_size: .
j_call: TRBJ2-4
v_call: TRBV5-8
cdr3_nt: TGTGCCAGCAGCTTGGCCGGGACAGGGTCCAAAAACATTCAGTACTTC
cdr3_aa: CASSLAGTGSKNIQYF